These 14 T cell receptor beta chains were sequenced from one sample in a study of cytomegalovirus exposure and HLA in healthy donors. Primers: 60 Vbeta forward and 13 Jbeta reverse. Produced via immunoSEQ multiplex PCR; TCRdb's table is partial and in-frame only. This sample's table has roughly 220,000 clones. What was sequenced was PBMCs. These receptors were obtained from a girl aged 2-10 years in good health and CMV-seropositive.

This chain links TRBV5-8 with TRBJ2-5; 8 bases are shared with TRBD1. The CDR3 sequence is 15 residues long. V lost 1 base to trimming and J lost 6 bases; unmatched junction nucleotides: 8. Germline CDR1 and CDR2: SGHTS and YDEGEE. CDR3 nucleotides: TGTGCCAGCAGCTTGTCGGACAGGGAAGGCAAGACCCAGTACTTC. Its protein product is CASSLSDREGKTQYF.

On this clone: At one of its ends the junction is not consistent with the germline gene, which may arise from a read error. V gene TRBV30 combines with J gene TRBJ1-4; TRBD1 matches 9 bases. There are 9 residues in the CDR3. Looked up from germline, CDR1 is GTSNPN and CDR2 is SVGIG (reference sequence). CDR3 sequence reads: CAWVRTGVF. The CDR3, as DNA: TGTGCCTGGGTTAGGACAGGGGTTTTT.

The rearrangement joins TRBV19 to TRBJ1-1; 9 bases line up with TRBD1. J gave up 3 bases and V 6 bases, and 5 bases lay outside the gene matches. Germline V gene sequence: CDR1 LNHDA, CDR2 SQIVND (reference sequence). The CDR3 extends over 14 amino acids. The CDR3 nucleotides are TGTGCCAGTAGGAGGGACAGGGTGGACACTGAAGCTTTCTTT. Protein sequence: CASRRDRVDTEAFF.

The chain links TRBV5-1 to TRBJ1-1, with 7 nucleotides matching TRBD1. This CDR3 spans 14 amino acids. J lost 4 bases, V lost 4 bases, and 7 bases had no gene match. Looked up from germline, CDR1 is SGHRS and CDR2 is YFSETQ. The CDR3 reads CASSLTQGSTEAFF. The CDR3 DNA sequence: TGCGCCAGCAGCCTAACACAGGGGAGCACTGAAGCTTTCTTT.

This chain links TRBV11-2 with TRBJ1-2; 7 bases line up with TRBD1. Trimming cost V 8 bases and J 6 bases; bases outside gene matches: 9. Germline CDR1 is SGHAT and CDR2 is FQNNGV. CDR3 length: 13 residues. For the CDR3, the DNA is TGTGCCAGCGAGAGGGCAGGGGGGCATGGCTACACCTTC. It translates to CASERAGGHGYTF.

The chain is built from TRBV28 and TRBJ2-5; 12 bases are a match to TRBD2. The CDR3 runs to 15 residues. Unmatched junction bases numbered 7, after V lost 6 bases and J lost 5 bases. Looked up from germline, CDR1 is MDHEN and CDR2 is SYDVKM. CDR3 in DNA: TGTGCCAGCAGAATACTAGCGGGAGGAATGGAGACCCAGTACTTC. It is translated as CASRILAGGMETQYF.

V is TRBV5-1 and J is TRBJ2-4; D perhaps matches TRBD2 (5 bases). Germline CDR1 is SGHRS and CDR2 is YFSETQ. The CDR3 is 15 residues long. V was cut by 0 bases and J by 2 bases, with 9 bases left in between. The CDR3 nucleotides are TGCGCCAGCAGCTTGGAGACGGGGACCAAAAACATTCAGTACTTC. Translated: CASSLETGTKNIQYF.

The J gene is TRBJ1-2, the V gene TRBV7-9; 8 bases are a match to TRBD1. CDR3 length equals 14 residues. CDR1 and CDR2 from the germline V gene are SEHNR and FQNEAQ (reference sequence). Trimming removed 3 bases from V and 5 bases from J; junction bases left unmatched: 5. CDR3 protein: CASSFNRGSYGYTF. The CDR3 bases are TGTGCCAGCAGCTTCAACAGGGGGAGTTATGGCTACACCTTC.

This chain uses TRBV4-1 with TRBJ2-7; weak D call: TRBD1 (6 bases). Trimming cost V 6 bases and J 0 bases, with 9 bases left between them. The length of the CDR3 is 13 residues. CDR1 is MGHRA and CDR2 is YSYEKL in the germline V gene. The CDR3 nucleotides read TGCGCCAGCAGTCAGGGGTTCTCCTACGAGCAGTACTTC. Translating it yields CASSQGFSYEQYF.

The chain uses TRBV5-5 and TRBJ2-3; TRBD2 aligns across 13 bases. Trimming at V came to 5 bases and at J to 2 bases, leaving 14 bases not matched to a gene. The CDR3 length is 19 residues. Germline values: CDR1 SGHKS, CDR2 YYEKEE (reference sequence). The CDR3 DNA is TGTGCCAGCAGACGTGGGACTAGCGGGATGGCGCTCTACACAGATACGCAGTATTTT. Translating gives CASRRGTSGMALYTDTQYF.

This sequence joins TRBV11-2 and TRBJ2-2, with 11 bases lining up with TRBD2. Looked up from germline, CDR1 is SGHAT and CDR2 is FQNNGV. Trimming removed 5 bases from V and 0 bases from J; junction bases left unmatched: 11. CDR3 length: 19 amino acids. The CDR3 DNA is TGTGCCAGCAGCAAAAACTCCGGGACTAGCGGTTCGAACACCGGGGAGCTGTTTTTT. Amino acid sequence: CASSKNSGTSGSNTGELFF.

V and J are TRBV11-2 and TRBJ2-7; 12 nucleotides line up with TRBD2. CDR3 length: 14 residues. V trimming: 5 bases; J trimming: 4 bases; junction bases outside the gene matches: 3. Germline assignment: CDR1 SGHAT and CDR2 FQNNGV. The CDR3 protein is CASSQGTSGYEQYF. Written as DNA, the CDR3 is TGTGCCAGCAGCCAAGGGACTAGCGGGTACGAGCAGTACTTC.

The V and J genes are TRBV6-1 and TRBJ2-6; unclear D gene. The CDR3 sequence is 15 residues long. Germline V gives CDR1 MNHNS, CDR2 SASEGT. Trimming removed 6 bases at V and 0 bases at J, with 9 bases between. For the CDR3, the DNA is TGTGCCAGCAGGGAAATATTCTCTGGGGCCAACGTCCTGACTTTC. Translated: CASREIFSGANVLTF.

The rearrangement joins TRBV5-1 to TRBJ1-2, with D possibly TRBD1 on 6 matching bases. This CDR3 comprises 16 residues. Germline assignment: CDR1 SGHRS and CDR2 YFSETQ. The ends were cut back, 2 bases at V and 3 bases at J, with 17 bases in the middle. CDR3 residues: CASSFLAGRGDYGYTF. CDR3 sequence (DNA): TGCGCCAGCAGCTTTCTTGCGGGCAGGGGAGACTATGGCTACACCTTC.